This TCR beta chain was obtained from a study of shared T cell receptors in the human thymus. Produced via immunoSEQ multiplex PCR; TCRdb's table is partial and in-frame only. The repertoire consists of under 700,000 clones, with roughly 74% occurring once and the leading ten covering about 0.013%. Per germline, CDR1 SGHRS and CDR2 YFSETQ. There are 16 residues in the CDR3. The V gene lost 7 bases and the J gene lost 1 base, with 17 bases spanning the gap. This same sample was also part of a study on human thymus T cells. From that second work: Resections from corrective heart surgery provided thymus tissue. Related research described strongly overlapping thymic repertoires in unrelated people.

The sequence was obtained from a boy under three years old with a congenital heart defect. This chain joins TRBV5-1 and TRBJ2-2, with D maybe TRBD1 (6 bases). Material: thymocytes. CDR3: CASHTTGQRNTGELFF. DNA for the CDR3: TGCGCCAGCCATACTACCGGACAGAGGAACACCGGGGAGCTGTTTTTT. The whole variable domain, filled in from reference TRBV5-1 and TRBJ2-2, reads KAGVTQTPRYLIKTRGQQVTLSCSPISGHRSVSWYQQTPGQGLQFLFEYFSETQRNKGNFPGRFSGRQFSNSRSEMNVSTLELGDSALYLCASHTTGQRNTGELFFGEGSRLTVL.